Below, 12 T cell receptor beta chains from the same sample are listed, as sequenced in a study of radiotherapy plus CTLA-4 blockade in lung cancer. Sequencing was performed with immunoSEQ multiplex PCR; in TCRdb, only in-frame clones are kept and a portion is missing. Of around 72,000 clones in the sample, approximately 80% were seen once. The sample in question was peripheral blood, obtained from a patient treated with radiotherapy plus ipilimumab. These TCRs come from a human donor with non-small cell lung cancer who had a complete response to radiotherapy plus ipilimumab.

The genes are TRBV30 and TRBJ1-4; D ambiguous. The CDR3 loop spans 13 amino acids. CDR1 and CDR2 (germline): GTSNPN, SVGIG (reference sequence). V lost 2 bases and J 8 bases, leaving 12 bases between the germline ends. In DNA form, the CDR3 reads TGTGCCTGGAGTAGAGAGGTGGGGGAAAAACTGTTTTTT. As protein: CAWSREVGEKLFF.

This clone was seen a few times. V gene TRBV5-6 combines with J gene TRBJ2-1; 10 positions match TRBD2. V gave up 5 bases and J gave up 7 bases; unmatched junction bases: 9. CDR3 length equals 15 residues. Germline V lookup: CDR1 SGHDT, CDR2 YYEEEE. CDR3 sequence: CASRLLAGVTNEQFF. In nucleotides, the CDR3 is TGTGCCAGCAGACTCCTAGCGGGGGTAACAAATGAGCAGTTCTTC.

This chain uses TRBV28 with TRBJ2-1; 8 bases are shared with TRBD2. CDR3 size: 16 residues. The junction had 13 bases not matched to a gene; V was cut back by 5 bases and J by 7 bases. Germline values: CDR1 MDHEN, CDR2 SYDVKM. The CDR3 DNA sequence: TGTGCCAGCAGTGTAACAGGAGCGGGAGTCCGGAATGAGCAGTTCTTC. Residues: CASSVTGAGVRNEQFF.

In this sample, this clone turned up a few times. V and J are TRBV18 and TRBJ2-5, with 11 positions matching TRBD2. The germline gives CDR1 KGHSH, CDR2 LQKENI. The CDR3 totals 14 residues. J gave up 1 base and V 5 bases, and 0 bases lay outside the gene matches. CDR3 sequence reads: CASSGTSGQETQYF. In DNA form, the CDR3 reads TGTGCCAGCTCAGGGACTAGCGGCCAAGAGACCCAGTACTTC.

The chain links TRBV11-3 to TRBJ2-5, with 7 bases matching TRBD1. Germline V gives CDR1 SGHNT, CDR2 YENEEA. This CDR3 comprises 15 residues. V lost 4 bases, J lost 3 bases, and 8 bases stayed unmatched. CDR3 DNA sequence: TGTGCCAGCAGCTCCGGCTGGACAGGAGAAGAGACCCAGTACTTC. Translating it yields CASSSGWTGEETQYF.

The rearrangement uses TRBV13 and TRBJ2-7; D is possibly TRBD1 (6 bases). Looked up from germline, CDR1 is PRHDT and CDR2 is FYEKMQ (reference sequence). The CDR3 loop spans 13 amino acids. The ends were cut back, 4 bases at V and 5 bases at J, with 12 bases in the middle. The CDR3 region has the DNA TGTGCCAGCAGCTCAGGGGATTACAACGAGCAGTACGTC. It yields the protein CASSSGDYNEQYV.

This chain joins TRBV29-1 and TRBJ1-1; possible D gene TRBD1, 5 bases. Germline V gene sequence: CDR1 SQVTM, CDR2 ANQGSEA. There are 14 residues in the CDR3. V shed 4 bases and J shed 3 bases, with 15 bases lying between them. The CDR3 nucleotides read TGCAGCGTTGTTAGGGGTACAGGTTACACTGAAGCTTTCTTT. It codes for CSVVRGTGYTEAFF.

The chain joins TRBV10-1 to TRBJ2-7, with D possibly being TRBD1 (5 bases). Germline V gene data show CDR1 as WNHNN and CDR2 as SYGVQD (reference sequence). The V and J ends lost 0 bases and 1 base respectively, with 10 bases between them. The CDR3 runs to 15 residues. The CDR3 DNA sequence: TGCGCCAGCAGTGAGTCAGCTCAGGGATCCTACGAGCAGTACTTC. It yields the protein CASSESAQGSYEQYF.

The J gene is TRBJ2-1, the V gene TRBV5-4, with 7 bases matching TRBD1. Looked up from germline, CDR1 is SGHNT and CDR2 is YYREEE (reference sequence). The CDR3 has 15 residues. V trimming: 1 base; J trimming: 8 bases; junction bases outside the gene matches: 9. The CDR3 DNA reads TGTGCCAGCAGCTTGATGAGTTCGGGGACAGATGAGCAGTTCTTC. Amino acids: CASSLMSSGTDEQFF.

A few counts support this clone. This chain's CDR3 is CASRQKGGSSGNTIYF. The CDR3 nucleotides read TGTGCCAGCAGGCAGAAAGGAGGGAGCTCTGGAAACACCATATATTTT. This rearrangement joins TRBV27 to TRBJ1-3, with unresolved D. The CDR3 contains 16 residues. The V end lost 6 bases, the J end lost 0 bases, and 15 bases lay between the germline ends. Germline loops: CDR1 MNHEY, CDR2 SMNVEV (reference sequence).

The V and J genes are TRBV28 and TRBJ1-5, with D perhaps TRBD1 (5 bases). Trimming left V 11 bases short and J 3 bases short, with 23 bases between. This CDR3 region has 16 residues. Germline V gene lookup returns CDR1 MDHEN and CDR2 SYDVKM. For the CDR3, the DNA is TGTGCCTCTTACCCCCAGGGTAAGGGAGACAATCAGCCCCAGCATTTT. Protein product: CASYPQGKGDNQPQHF.

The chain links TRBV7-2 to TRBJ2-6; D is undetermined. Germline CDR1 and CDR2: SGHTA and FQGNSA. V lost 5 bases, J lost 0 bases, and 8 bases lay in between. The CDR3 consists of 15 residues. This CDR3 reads CASSPSYSGANVLTF. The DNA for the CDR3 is TGTGCCAGCAGCCCTAGTTACTCTGGGGCCAACGTCCTGACTTTC.